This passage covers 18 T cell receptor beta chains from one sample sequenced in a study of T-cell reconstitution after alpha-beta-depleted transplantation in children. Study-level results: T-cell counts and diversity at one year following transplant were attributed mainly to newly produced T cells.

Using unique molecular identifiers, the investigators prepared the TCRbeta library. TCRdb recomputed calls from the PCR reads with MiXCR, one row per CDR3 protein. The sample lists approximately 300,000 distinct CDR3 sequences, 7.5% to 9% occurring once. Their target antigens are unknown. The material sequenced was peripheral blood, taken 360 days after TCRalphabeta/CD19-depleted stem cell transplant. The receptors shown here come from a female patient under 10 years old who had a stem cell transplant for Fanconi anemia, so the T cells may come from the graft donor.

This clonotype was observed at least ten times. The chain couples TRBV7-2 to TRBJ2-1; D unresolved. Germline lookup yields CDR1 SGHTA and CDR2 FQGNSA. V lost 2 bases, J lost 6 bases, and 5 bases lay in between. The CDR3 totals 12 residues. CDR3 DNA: TGTGCCAGCAGCTTAATTACCAATGAGCAGTTCTTC. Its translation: CASSLITNEQFF.

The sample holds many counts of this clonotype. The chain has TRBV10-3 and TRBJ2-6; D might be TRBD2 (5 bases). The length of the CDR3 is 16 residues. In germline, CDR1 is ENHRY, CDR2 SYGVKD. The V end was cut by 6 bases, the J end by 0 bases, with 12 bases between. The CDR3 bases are TGTGCCATCAGCAACCAAGAGGGCTCTGGGGCCAACGTCCTGACTTTC. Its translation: CAISNQEGSGANVLTF.

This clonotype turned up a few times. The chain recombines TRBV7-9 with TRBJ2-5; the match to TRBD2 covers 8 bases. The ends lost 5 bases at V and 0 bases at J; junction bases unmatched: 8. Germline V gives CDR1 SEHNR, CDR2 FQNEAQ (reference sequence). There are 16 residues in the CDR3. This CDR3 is CASSPRGGRDQETQYF. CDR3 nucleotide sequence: TGTGCCAGCAGCCCACGGGGGGGCAGGGACCAAGAGACCCAGTACTTC.

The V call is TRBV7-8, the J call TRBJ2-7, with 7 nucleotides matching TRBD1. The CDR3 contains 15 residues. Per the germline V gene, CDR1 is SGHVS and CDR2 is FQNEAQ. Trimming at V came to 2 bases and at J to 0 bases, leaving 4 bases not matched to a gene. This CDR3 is CASSLSTGSSYEQYV. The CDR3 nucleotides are TGTGCCAGCAGCTTATCGACAGGGAGCTCCTACGAGCAGTACGTC.

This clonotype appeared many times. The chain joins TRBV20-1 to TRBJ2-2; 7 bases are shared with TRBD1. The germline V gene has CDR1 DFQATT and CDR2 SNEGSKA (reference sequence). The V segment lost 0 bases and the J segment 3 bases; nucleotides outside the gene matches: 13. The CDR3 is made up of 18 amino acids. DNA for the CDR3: TGCAGTGCTAGAGAGAATTCGGTAGAGGGGGCCTACACCGGGGAGCTGTTTTTT. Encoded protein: CSARENSVEGAYTGELFF.

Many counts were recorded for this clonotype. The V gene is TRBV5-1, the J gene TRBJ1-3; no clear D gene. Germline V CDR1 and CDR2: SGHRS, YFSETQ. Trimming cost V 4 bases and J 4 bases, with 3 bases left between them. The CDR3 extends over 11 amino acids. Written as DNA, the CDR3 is TGCGCCAGCAGCATGGGAAACACCATATATTTT. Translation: CASSMGNTIYF.

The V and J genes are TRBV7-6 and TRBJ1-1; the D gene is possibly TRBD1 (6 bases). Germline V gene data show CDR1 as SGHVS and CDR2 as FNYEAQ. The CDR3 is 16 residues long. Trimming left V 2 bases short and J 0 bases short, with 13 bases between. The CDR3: CASSLLRGIMNTEAFF. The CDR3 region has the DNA TGTGCCAGCAGCTTATTAAGGGGGATAATGAACACTGAAGCTTTCTTT.

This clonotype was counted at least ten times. CDR3 sequence (DNA): TGTGCCAGCAGCCCGGACAGGCTGGGAGAGCAGTTCTTC. Encoded protein: CASSPDRLGEQFF. The chain joins TRBV7-2 to TRBJ2-1; 7 bases are a match to TRBD1. The CDR3 is 13 amino acids. The germline V gene encodes CDR1 SGHTA and CDR2 FQGNSA. Trimming removed 5 bases from V and 10 bases from J; junction bases left unmatched: 8.

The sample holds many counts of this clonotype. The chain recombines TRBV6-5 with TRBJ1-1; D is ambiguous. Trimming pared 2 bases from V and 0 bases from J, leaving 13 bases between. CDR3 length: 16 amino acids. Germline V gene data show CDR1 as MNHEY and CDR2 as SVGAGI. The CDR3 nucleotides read TGTGCCAGCAGTTACAATGTTGTCCGCATGAACACTGAAGCTTTCTTT. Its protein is CASSYNVVRMNTEAFF.

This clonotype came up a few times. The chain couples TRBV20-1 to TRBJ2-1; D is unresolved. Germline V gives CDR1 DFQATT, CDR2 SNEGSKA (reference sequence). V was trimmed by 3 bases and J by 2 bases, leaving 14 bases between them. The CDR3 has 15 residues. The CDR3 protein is CSASGGVAPYNEQFF. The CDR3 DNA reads TGCAGTGCTAGCGGTGGGGTAGCTCCCTACAATGAGCAGTTCTTC.

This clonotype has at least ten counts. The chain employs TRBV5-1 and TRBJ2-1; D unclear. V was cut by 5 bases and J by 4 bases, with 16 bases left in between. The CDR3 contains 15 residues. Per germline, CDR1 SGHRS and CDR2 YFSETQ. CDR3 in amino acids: CASRQRAAGYNEQFF. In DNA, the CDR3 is TGCGCCAGCAGACAGAGAGCAGCAGGATACAATGAGCAGTTCTTC.

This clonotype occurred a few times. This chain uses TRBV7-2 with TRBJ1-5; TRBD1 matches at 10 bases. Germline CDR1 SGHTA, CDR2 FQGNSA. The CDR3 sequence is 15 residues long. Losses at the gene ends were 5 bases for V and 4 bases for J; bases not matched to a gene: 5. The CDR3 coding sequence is TGTGCCAGCAGCACCGACAGGGGGCGGAATCAGCCCCAGCATTTT. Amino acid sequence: CASSTDRGRNQPQHF. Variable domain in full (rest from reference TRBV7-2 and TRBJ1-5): GAGVSQSPSNKVTEKGKDVELRCDPISGHTALYWYRQSLGQGLEFLIYFQGNSAPDKSGLPSDRFSAERTGGSVSTLTIQRTQQEDSAVYLCASSTDRGRNQPQHFGDGTRLSIL.

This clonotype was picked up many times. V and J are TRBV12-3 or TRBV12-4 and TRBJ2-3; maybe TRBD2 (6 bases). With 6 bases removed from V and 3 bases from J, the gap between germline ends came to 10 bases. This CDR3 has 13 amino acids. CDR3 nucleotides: TGTGCCAGCAGCTGGGGGGTAACAGATACGCAGTATTTT. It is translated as CASSWGVTDTQYF.

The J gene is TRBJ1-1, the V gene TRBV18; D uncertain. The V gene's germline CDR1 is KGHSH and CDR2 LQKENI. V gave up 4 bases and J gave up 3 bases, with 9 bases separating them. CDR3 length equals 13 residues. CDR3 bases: TGTGCCAGCTCACGGGTCGCGGACACTGAAGCTTTCTTT. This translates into CASSRVADTEAFF. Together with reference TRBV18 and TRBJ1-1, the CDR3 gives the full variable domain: NAGVMQNPRHLVRRRGQEARLRCSPMKGHSHVYWYRQLPEEGLKFMVYLQKENIIDESGMPKERFSAEFPKEGPSILRIQQVVRGDSAAYFCASSRVADTEAFFGQGTRLTVV.

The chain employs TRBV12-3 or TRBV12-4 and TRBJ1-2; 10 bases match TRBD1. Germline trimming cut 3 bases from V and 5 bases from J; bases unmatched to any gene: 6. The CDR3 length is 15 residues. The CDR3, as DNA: TGTGCCAGCAGTTTTCCGGGGACAGGGGAGTATGGCTACACCTTC. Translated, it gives CASSFPGTGEYGYTF.

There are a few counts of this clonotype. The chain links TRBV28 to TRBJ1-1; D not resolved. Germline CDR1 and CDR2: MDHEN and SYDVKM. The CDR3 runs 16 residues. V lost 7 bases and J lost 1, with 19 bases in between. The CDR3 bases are TGTGCCAGCACCCTTACGGCAGAATGGGAGAACACTGAAGCTTTCTTT. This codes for CASTLTAEWENTEAFF.

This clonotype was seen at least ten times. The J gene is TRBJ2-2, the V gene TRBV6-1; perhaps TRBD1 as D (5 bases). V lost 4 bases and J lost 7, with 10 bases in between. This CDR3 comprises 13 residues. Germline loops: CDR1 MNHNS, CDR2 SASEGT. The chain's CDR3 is CASSARGGGELFF. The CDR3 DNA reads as TGTGCCAGCAGTGCAAGGGGCGGCGGGGAGCTGTTTTTT.

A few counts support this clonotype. The CDR3 coding sequence is TGTGCCAGCAGGGAGTCTGGTTTAGGGACCCAGCATTTT. This gives the protein CASRESGLGTQHF. The rearrangement links TRBV2 to TRBJ1-5; D ambiguous. Trimming shortened V by 6 bases and J by 11 bases, and 17 bases separated the two germline ends. CDR3 size: 13 residues. Germline V gene lookup returns CDR1 SNHLY and CDR2 FYNNEI.